This TCR beta chain was found in a study of cytomegalovirus exposure and HLA in healthy donors (dated by TCRdb to about 2017). In the study overall: According to an earlier analysis of 587 of the donors, 150 million to 200 million T cells yielded roughly 110 million unique TCR beta sequences and about 300 Gb of sequence data. The number of donors typed differed by locus, with about 629-630 for A, B, C, DRB1 and DQB1, 522 for DQA1, 600 to 610 for DPA1, and 472 for DPB1. Every discovery cohort repertoire had been produced on one sequencing platform. The later analysis used no new phenotypic data to find candidate immune exposures, relying instead on TCR beta sequences and their occurrence across donors. In an earlier analysis of about 590 of the donors, high-throughput TCR beta sequencing was used to judge whether each TCR beta V gene segment behaved as functional or pseudogenic. In a later genetic analysis, genome-wide SNP genotypes for about 65% of the roughly 700 donors were used, and that subset was treated as a discovery cohort. Across 300 to 500 genotyped donors of the cohort, an average of approximately 200,000 unique TCR beta nucleotide sequences per donor were sequenced, and 15% to 20% of those sequences were non-productive. The study combined high-throughput TCR immunosequencing, statistical association of individual TCRs with disease status, and machine learning to predict cytomegalovirus infection status. Both class I and class II loci were covered by HLA typing, at four-digit resolution. In addition to the first cohort of 650 to 800 subjects, a separate validation cohort of 130 or so different subjects was used. The study aimed to test whether signatures of past pathogen exposure could be identified by cataloging public T cell receptors. Donor age, sex, ethnicity and CMV serostatus were compiled together with the repertoire data. The study used immunosequencing to profile the T cell repertoires of several hundred subjects and linked those repertoires to cytomegalovirus serostatus. Of the 350 to 450 genotyped donors, approximately 80% fell in the genetic ancestry cluster associated with self-reported Caucasian donors. Five DR-DQ haplotypes were treated as single units for association and clustering because of strong linkage in the cohort. A later analysis re-examined previously published TCR beta repertoires from more than 650 donors and added high-resolution HLA genotyping to investigate patterns of TCR occurrence. An early release that covered approximately 600 HLA-typed donors contained about 300 gigabases of sequencing data and tens of millions of unique TCR sequences. Here is what the overall study found, with its caveats: V-gene and J-gene trimming of TCR beta chains was associated with a missense DCLRE1C variant in a later genetic analysis, and the association was replicated in an independent cohort. At a false discovery rate of 0.05, a later analysis linked 15,000 to 20,000 TCR beta sequences to specific HLA alleles. Because HLA typing was unavailable for some donors at each locus, only the typed subset was used in association tests. A later analysis found that TCR association rates varied across HLA loci, with DRB1 alleles showing the most associated TCRs and HLA-C alleles the fewest. According to a later genetic analysis, donors in an Asian-associated ancestry cluster had fewer N-insertions in productive TCRs than the approximately 690-donor mean. In vitro tests confirmed that a few of the cytomegalovirus-associated TCR beta chains recognize cytomegalovirus antigens. According to a later analysis, most CMV-associated TCR beta chains appeared to be HLA-restricted, and the HLA associations seemed to be driven largely by CMV exposure. The authors suggested that the approach could potentially be generalized to other disease states and immunological phenotypes. A further reported finding was that TCR beta sequences accurately predicted the HLA-A and HLA-B alleles for most subjects in the first cohort. Because counts were too low, around 18 rarely observed V segments, including chromosome 9 orphons, were left out of the earlier analysis of some 640 of the donors. In an earlier analysis of approximately 590 of the donors, most TCR beta V segments appeared in productive rearrangements about 87% or about 30% of the time, broadly matching IMGT annotations. In both the original and validation cohorts, the classifier was reported to diagnose cytomegalovirus status with high specificity and sensitivity. The study gave a list of around 170 TCR beta chains associated with cytomegalovirus. The presence/absence analyses assumed that sequencing depth was roughly uniform across donors, and that assumption may not be true. Linkage disequilibrium might explain the correlated functional status among segregating V segments, but an unknown experimental factor could not be ruled out. This cohort had only TCR beta chains sequenced, and the lack of alpha or paired-chain data limited which features could be detected. Some IMGT-functional V segments, including TRBV6-2 and TRBV6-3, could not be distinguished by the 87-base-pair reads and were therefore excluded. Assigning TCR associations to individual alleles was difficult when HLA alleles, especially DR and DQ, strongly co-occurred. A later analysis reported that several top co-occurrence clusters appeared linked to parvovirus B19, influenza, CMV and Epstein-Barr virus. The only immune exposure information available for the cohort was CMV serostatus. While some public TCRs were present in many individuals, most TCR sequences turned up only very rarely across donors. Compared with equally common non-associated chains, HLA-associated TCR beta chains in a later analysis were more clonally expanded and had lower generation probabilities. A cluster of highly shared sequence variants was judged likely to be a technical artifact of the sequencing pipeline.

Of note for this clone: The antigen it binds to is not known. Base-call qualities are not available, and no considerably larger clone is one nucleotide away.

In total, around 600 healthy bone marrow donors made up the cohort. Cohort members were all nominally healthy when sampled, although unrecorded immune exposures were likely present. The donor tested CMV seronegative and was one of the 352 seronegative cohort members. A peripheral blood sample was provided by each donor, and peripheral blood mononuclear cells were used for TCR beta sequencing. The Qiagen DNeasy Blood Extraction Kit was used to extract genomic DNA from the blood cell samples. The library relied on the immunoSEQ multiplex PCR assay. A mixture of 60 forward primers for TCR Vbeta segments and 13 reverse primers for TCR Jbeta segments was used in the multiplex PCR. Amplification of the CDR3 region of rearranged TCR beta genes was performed with a multiplex PCR assay on genomic DNA. Amplified TCR beta libraries were sequenced as 87-base-pair reads on the Illumina HiSeq System. Per the original workflow: Across the roughly 600 repertoires, a later analysis counted tens of millions of unique TCR beta chains, around 11 million of which were shared by at least two donors. Raw reads were error-corrected and collapsed into unique sequences with a nearest-neighbor algorithm that merged closely related sequences to remove PCR and sequencing errors. Alignment of CDR3 sequences to IMGT reference sequences was used to assign V, D and J gene segments. For a sequence to be retained, at least a six-nucleotide match to both a V gene segment and a J gene segment was required. A rearrangement was called productive if the CDR3 had no stop codons and remained in frame with V and J, and every other rearrangement was called non-productive. Following IMGT convention, CDR3 was defined as the stretch from the second conserved V-encoded cysteine up to the conserved J-encoded phenylalanine. In an earlier analysis of around 570 of the donors, sequences lacking an unambiguous match to a single V gene segment were excluded. An earlier analysis of almost 600 of the donors classified V segments as functional when productive rearrangements were above 56.7% and as segregating when the standard deviation between donors was above 5%. A statistical classification framework was built to diagnose cytomegalovirus status from the catalog of TCR beta chain sequences. V and J gene assignment, in a later analysis, came from comparing TCR nucleotide sequences with IMGT/GENE-DB human TR gene sequences. In a later analysis, CDR3 sequences and most-parsimonious VDJ recombination scenarios were assigned using the TCRdist pipeline. A later analysis defined each TCR beta chain by its CDR3 amino acid sequence plus V-gene family, and excluded reads lacking a unique V-gene family. As a way to deal with suspected cross-contamination and a sequencing artifact, a later analysis dropped 640 or so nucleotide sequences that were highly shared and had low generation probability. A later analysis calculated a clonal expansion index for each public chain from normalized within-repertoire ranks of inferred template counts. Generation probabilities in a later analysis came from a VDJ recombination model fitted to out-of-frame rearrangements, and those results were checked against IGoR. Hypergeometric tests were used in a later analysis to score TCR-TCR, TCR-HLA and TCR-CMV co-occurrence, with a repertoire-size bias correction applied to the TCR pairs. A later analysis estimated false discovery rates by permuting HLA or CMV assignments 20 times. In a later analysis, co-occurring TCRs were grouped using DBSCAN, and TCRdist sequence similarity was added for clustering within HLA-allele-positive subsets. Co-occurrence clustering excluded repertoires with fewer than 30,000 or more than 120,000 public chains, plus five with anomalous nucleotide sharing. TCRdb limited this immuneACCESS table to in-frame rearrangements with V and J called. A share of clones is missing; checked studies link under half to unresolved V genes, and the rest is unexplained. The DNA was the basis for D and trimming; V, J and clone size are from that table. For this sample there are roughly 140,000 clones; 82% appear just once. Around 3.7% of the sample is taken by the ten largest.

CDR1 is given as MNHEY and CDR2 as SVGAGI, both from the germline V gene. The CDR3 spans 13 residues, from the cysteine through the phenylalanine. Only CDR3 DNA remains: 39 bases, in frame from the first base. V is cut back by 6 bases and J by 6 bases, with 7 bases in the junction unmatched. The chain couples TRBV6-5 to TRBJ1-1, and 7 bases in between align with TRBD1. Input material: PBMCs. The sequence derives from a male donor in good health and CMV-seronegative. The DNA sequence reads TGTGCCAGCAGCTCGAACAGGGGCGCTGAAGCTTTCTTT. It is translated as CASSSNRGAEAFF.